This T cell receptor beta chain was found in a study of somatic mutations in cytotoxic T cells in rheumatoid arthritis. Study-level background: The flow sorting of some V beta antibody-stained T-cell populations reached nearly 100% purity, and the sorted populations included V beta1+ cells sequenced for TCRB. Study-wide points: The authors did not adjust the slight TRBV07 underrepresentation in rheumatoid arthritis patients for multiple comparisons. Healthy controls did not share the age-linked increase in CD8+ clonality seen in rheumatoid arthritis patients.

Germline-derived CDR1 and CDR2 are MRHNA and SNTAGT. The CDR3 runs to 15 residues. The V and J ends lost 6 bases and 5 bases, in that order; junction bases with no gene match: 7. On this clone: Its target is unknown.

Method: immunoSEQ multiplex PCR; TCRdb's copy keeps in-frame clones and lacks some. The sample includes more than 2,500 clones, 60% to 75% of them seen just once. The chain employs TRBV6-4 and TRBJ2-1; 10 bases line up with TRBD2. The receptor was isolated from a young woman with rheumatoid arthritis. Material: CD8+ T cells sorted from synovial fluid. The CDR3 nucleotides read TGTGCCAGCAGCCTACTAGCGGGATCGAACAATGAGCAGTTCTTC. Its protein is CASSLLAGSNNEQFF.